This TCR beta chain is from a study of T-cell reconstitution after alpha-beta-depleted transplantation in children (dated by TCRdb to the mid-2010s). Background on the whole study: Using TCR repertoire profiling, the study quantitatively followed how T-cell immune reconstitution unfolded in children after TCRalphabeta/CD19-depleted allogeneic hematopoietic cell transplantation. On the study overall, not on this receptor specifically: About two months after transplant, the apparently early recovery of alphabetaT-cell counts reportedly depended on just several hundred clones that had expanded rapidly and came from non-depleted graft cells. In some patients, the high TCRbeta diversity seen at day 60 was put down to recipient T cells and intrathymic progenitors that had survived conditioning. Hyperexpanded clone frequencies declined over subsequent months; after one year, T-cell counts and TCRbeta diversity were mostly attributed to newly produced T cells.

Explained via the paper, the treatment or condition label denotes: allogeneic hematopoietic cell transplantation with graft depleted of TCRalphabeta T cells and CD19 B cells. The transplant recipients were children given TCRalphabeta/CD19-depleted allogeneic hematopoietic cell grafts. Receptors were amplified or captured by PCR. The instrument given in TCRdb is Illumina HiSeq 2500. Molecular barcoding was employed in the preparation of TCR libraries, with unique molecular identifiers being used to normalize TCRbeta repertoire quantification. TCRdb trimmed the raw reads at Q25, called clones with MiXCR and kept productive beta chains. All rows with the same CDR3 protein become a single entry with the most common DNA and genes. The table for this sample lists under 850,000 distinct CDR3 sequences; 10% to 15% of them were counted only once. The top ten constitute around 0.76% of the sample. This clonotype was detected ten times or more. Its antigen has not been determined. Base qualities are not provided; no much larger clone lies one nucleotide away.

Trimming takes 0 bases from V and 1 base from J, and the germline ends sit 16 bases apart. CDR1 SGHRS and CDR2 YFSETQ are derived from the germline V gene. Including the terminal cysteine and phenylalanine, the CDR3 comprises 17 residues. CDR3 DNA is the only sequence kept; it has 51 bases, read in frame from the first base. This receptor was identified in a girl under 10 years old with congenital amegakaryocytic thrombocytopenia, due to receive a stem cell transplant. The sequences come from PBMCs, collected before TCRalphabeta/CD19-depleted stem cell transplant. The chain is assembled from TRBV5-1 and TRBJ2-5; tentative D gene TRBD1, with 6 bases matching. The encoded CDR3 is CASSLGQASGPQETQYF. The nucleotides are TGCGCCAGCAGCTTGGGACAGGCGTCGGGCCCCCAAGAGACCCAGTACTTC. Reference TRBV5-1 and TRBJ2-5 genes cover what lies past the CDR3, so the full variable domain is KAGVTQTPRYLIKTRGQQVTLSCSPISGHRSVSWYQQTPGQGLQFLFEYFSETQRNKGNFPGRFSGRQFSNSRSEMNVSTLELGDSALYLCASSLGQASGPQETQYFGPGTRLLVL.